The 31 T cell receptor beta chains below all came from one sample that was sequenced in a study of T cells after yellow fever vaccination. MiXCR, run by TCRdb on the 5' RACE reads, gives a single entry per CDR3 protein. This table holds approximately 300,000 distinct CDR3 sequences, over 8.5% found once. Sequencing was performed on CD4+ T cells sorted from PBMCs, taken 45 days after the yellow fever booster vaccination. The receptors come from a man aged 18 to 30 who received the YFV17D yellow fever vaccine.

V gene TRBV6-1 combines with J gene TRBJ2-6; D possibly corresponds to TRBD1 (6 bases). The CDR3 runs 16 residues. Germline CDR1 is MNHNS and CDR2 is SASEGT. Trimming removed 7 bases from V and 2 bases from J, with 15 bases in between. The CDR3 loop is CASISVNRAGANVLTF. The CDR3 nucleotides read TGTGCCAGCATCAGCGTAAACAGGGCTGGGGCCAACGTCCTGACTTTC.

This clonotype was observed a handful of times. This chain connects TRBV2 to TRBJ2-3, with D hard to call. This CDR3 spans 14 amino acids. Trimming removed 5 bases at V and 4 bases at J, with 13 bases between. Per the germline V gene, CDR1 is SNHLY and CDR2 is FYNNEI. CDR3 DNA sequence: TGTGCCAGCAGTCCCGACCGTAGTGCAGATACGCAGTATTTT. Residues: CASSPDRSADTQYF. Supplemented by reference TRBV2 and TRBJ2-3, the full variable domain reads EPEVTQTPSHQVTQMGQEVILRCVPISNHLYFYWYRQILGQKVEFLVSFYNNEISEKSEIFDDQFSVERPDGSNFTLKIRSTKLEDSAMYFCASSPDRSADTQYFGPGTRLTVL.

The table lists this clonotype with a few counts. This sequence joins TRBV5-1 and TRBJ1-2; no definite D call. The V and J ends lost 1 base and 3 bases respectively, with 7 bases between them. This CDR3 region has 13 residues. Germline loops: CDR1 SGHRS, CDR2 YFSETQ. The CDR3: CASSLQADYGYTF. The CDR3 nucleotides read TGCGCCAGCAGCTTGCAGGCGGACTATGGCTACACCTTC.

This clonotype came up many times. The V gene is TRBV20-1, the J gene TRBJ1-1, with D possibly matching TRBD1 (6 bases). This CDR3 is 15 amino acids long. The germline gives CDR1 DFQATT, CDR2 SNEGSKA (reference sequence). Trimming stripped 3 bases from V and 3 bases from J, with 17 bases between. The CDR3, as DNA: TGCAGTGCTAGTCCCTGGACAGCGGGGTACACTGAAGCTTTCTTT. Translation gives CSASPWTAGYTEAFF.

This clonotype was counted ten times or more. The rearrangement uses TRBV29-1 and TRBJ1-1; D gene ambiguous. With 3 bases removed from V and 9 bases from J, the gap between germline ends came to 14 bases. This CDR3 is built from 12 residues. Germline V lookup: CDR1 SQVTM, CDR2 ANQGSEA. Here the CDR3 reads CSVDPTVGQAFF. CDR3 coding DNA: TGCAGCGTTGACCCCACAGTAGGTCAAGCTTTCTTT.

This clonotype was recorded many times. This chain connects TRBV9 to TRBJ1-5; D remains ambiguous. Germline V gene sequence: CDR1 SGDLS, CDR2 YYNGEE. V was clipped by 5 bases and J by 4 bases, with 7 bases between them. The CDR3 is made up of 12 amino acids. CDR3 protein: CASSDGNQPQHF. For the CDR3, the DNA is TGTGCCAGCAGTGACGGGAATCAGCCCCAGCATTTT.

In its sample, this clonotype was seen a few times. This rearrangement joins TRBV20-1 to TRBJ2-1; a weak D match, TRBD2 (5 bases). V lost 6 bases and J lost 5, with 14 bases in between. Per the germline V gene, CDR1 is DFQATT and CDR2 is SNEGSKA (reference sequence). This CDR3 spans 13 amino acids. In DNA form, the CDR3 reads TGCAGTGCAGCCGGACTGTCAAACAATGAGCAGTTCTTC. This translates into CSAAGLSNNEQFF.

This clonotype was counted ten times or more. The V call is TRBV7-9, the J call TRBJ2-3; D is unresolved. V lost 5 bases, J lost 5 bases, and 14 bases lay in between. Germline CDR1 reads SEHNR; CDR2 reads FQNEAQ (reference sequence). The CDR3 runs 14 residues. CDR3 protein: CASSLTQIEDTQYF. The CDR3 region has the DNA TGTGCCAGCAGCCTGACTCAAATAGAAGATACGCAGTATTTT.

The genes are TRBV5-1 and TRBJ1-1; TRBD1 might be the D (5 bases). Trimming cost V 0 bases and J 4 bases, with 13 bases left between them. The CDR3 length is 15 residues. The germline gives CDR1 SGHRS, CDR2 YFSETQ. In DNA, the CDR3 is TGCGCCAGCAGCTTGGCCCTTTCTGGGGGCACTGAAGCTTTCTTT. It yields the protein CASSLALSGGTEAFF.

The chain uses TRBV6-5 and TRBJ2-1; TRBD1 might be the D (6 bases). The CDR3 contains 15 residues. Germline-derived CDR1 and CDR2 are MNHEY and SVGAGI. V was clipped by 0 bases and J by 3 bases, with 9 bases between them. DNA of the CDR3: TGTGCCAGCAGTTACTCGGCAGGGGTCTACAATGAGCAGTTCTTC. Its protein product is CASSYSAGVYNEQFF.

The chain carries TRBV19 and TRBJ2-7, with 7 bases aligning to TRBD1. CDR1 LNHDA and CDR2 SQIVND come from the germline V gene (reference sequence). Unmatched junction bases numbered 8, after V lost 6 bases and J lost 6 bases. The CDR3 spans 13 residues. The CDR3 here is CASRLHRGSEQYF. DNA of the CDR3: TGTGCCAGTAGGCTGCACAGGGGATCCGAGCAGTACTTC. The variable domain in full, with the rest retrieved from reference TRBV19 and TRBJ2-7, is DGGITQSPKYLFRKEGQNVTLSCEQNLNHDAMYWYRQDPGQGLRLIYYSQIVNDFQKGDIAEGYSVSREKKESFPLTVTSAQKNPTAFYLCASRLHRGSEQYFGPGTRLTVT.

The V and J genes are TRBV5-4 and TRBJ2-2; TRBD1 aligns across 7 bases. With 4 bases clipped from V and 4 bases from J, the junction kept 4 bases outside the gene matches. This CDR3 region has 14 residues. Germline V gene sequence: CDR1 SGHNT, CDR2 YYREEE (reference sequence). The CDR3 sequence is CASSPGQVTGELFF. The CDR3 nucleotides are TGTGCCAGCAGCCCAGGACAGGTCACCGGGGAGCTGTTTTTT.

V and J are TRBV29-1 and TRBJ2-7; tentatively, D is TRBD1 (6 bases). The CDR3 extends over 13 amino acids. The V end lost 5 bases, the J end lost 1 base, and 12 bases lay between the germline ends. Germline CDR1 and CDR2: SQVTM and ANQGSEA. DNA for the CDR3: TGCAGCGTTAGAGACAGGTATTCCTACGAGCAGTACGTC. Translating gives CSVRDRYSYEQYV.

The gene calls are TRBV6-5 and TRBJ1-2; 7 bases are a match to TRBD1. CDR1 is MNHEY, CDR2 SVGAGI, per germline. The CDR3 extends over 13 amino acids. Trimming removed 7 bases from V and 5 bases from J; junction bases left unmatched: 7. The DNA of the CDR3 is TGTGCCAGCACCCAGACCAGGGGGTATGGCTACACCTTC. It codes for CASTQTRGYGYTF.

In DNA, the CDR3 is TGTGCCAGCAGCCTGGCCGGGGACAGGGTCGCTTATGGCTACACCTTC. This gives the protein CASSLAGDRVAYGYTF. This chain joins TRBV7-2 and TRBJ1-2, with 9 nucleotides matching TRBD1. Per germline, CDR1 SGHTA and CDR2 FQGNSA. The trim removed 5 bases at V and 5 bases at J, leaving 12 bases unmatched. The CDR3 contains 16 residues.

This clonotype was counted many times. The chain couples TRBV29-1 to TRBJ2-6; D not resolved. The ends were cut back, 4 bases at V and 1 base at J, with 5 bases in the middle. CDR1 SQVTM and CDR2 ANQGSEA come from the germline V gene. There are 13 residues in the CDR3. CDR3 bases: TGCAGCGTTGCGAGTTCTGGGGCCAACGTCCTGACTTTC. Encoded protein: CSVASSGANVLTF.

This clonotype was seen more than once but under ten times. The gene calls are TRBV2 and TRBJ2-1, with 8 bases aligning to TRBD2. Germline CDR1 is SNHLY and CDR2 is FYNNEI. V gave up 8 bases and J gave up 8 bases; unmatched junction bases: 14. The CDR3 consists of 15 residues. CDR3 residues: CASPPLGGGTDEQFF. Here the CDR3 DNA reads TGTGCCAGCCCCCCCCTCGGGGGGGGCACTGATGAGCAGTTCTTC.

CDR3 DNA sequence: TGTGCCTGGAGTGTACTGGGGAGGGGTAATTCACCCCTCCACTTT. This translates into CAWSVLGRGNSPLHF. This chain links TRBV30 with TRBJ1-6, with D perhaps TRBD1 (5 bases). From germline, CDR1 is GTSNPN and CDR2 SVGIG (reference sequence). CDR3 size: 15 residues. V gave up 0 bases and J gave up 6 bases, with 12 bases separating them.

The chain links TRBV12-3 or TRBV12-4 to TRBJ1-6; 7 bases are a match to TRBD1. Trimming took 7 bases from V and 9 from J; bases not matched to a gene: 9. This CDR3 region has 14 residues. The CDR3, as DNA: TGTGCCAGCACGGGGGGGACAGCACTTTCACCCCTCCACTTT. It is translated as CASTGGTALSPLHF.

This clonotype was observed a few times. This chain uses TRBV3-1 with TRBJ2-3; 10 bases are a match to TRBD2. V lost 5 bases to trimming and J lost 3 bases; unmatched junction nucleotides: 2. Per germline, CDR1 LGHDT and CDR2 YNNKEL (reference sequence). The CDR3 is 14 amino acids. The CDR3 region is CASSTSGATDTQYF. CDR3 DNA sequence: TGTGCCAGCAGCACTAGCGGGGCAACAGATACGCAGTATTTT.

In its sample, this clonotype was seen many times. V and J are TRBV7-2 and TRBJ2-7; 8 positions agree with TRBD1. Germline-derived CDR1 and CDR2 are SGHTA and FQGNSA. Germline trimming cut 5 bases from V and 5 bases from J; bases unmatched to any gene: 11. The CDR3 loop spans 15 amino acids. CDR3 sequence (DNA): TGTGCCAGCAGCGTAACGACAGGGGACCTAAACGAGCAGTACGTC. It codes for CASSVTTGDLNEQYV.

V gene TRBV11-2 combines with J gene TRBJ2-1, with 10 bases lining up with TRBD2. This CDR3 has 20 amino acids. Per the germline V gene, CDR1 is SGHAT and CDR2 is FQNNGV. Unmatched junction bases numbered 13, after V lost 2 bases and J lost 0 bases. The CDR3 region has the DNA TGTGCCAGCAGCTTACTGTGGTCGGCTAGCGGGGGCAACTCCTACAATGAGCAGTTCTTC. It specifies CASSLLWSASGGNSYNEQFF. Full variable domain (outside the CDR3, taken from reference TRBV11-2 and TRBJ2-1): EAGVAQSPRYKIIEKRQSVAFWCNPISGHATLYWYQQILGQGPKLLIQFQNNGVVDDSQLPKDRFSAERLKGVDSTLKIQPAKLEDSAVYLCASSLLWSASGGNSYNEQFFGPGTRLTVL.

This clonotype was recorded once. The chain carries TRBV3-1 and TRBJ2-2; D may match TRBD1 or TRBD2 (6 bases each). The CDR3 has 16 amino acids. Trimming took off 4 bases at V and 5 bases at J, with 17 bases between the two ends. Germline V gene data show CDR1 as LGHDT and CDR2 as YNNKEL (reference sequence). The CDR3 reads CASSPPGGGDTGELFF. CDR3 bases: TGTGCCAGCAGCCCTCCCGGGGGCGGGGATACCGGGGAGCTGTTTTTT.

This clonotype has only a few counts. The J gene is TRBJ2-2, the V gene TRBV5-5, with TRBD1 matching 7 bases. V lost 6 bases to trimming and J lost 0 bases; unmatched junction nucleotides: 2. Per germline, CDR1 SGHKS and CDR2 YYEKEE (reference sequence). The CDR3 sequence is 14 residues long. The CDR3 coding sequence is TGTGCCAGCATCAGGGGGACGAACACCGGGGAGCTGTTTTTT. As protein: CASIRGTNTGELFF.

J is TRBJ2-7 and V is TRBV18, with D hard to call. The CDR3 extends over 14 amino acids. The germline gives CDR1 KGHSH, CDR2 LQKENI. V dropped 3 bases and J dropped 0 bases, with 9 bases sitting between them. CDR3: CASSPQENSYEQYF. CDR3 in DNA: TGTGCCAGCTCACCCCAGGAGAACTCCTACGAGCAGTACTTC.

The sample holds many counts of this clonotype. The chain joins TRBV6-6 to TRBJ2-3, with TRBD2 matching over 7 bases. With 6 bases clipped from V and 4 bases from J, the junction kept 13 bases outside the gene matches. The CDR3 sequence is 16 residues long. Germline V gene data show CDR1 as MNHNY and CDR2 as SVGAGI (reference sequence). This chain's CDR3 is CASRMIAGVPADTQYF. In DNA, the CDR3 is TGTGCCAGCAGAATGATCGCGGGGGTGCCCGCAGATACGCAGTATTTT.

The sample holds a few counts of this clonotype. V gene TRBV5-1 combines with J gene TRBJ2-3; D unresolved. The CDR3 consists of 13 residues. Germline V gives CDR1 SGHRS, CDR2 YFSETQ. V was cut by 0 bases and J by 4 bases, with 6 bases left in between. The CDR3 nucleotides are TGCGCCAGCAGCTTGGTAGGTTCAGATACGCAGTATTTT. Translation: CASSLVGSDTQYF.

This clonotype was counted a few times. This CDR3 reads CASSFGGGAQETQYF. The CDR3 DNA is TGTGCCAGCAGCTTTGGCGGGGGGGCCCAAGAGACCCAGTACTTC. The rearrangement joins TRBV11-1 to TRBJ2-5, with 9 positions matching TRBD2. The CDR3 runs 15 residues. The ends lost 3 bases at V and 1 base at J; junction bases unmatched: 3. Germline values: CDR1 SGHAT, CDR2 FQDESV (reference sequence).

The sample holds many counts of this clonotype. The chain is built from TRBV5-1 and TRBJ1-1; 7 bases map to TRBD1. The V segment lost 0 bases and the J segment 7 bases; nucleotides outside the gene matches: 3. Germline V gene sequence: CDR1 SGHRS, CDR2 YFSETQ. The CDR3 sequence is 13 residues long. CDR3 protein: CASSLGQGGEAFF. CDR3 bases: TGCGCCAGCAGCTTGGGACAGGGTGGTGAAGCTTTCTTT.

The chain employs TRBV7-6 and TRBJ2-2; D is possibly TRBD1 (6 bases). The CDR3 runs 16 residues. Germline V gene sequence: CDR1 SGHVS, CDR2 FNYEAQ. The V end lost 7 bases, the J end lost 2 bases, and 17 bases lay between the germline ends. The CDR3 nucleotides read TGTGCCAGCACCGGTCAAGGGGGACCCAACACCGGGGAGCTGTTTTTT. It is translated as CASTGQGGPNTGELFF.

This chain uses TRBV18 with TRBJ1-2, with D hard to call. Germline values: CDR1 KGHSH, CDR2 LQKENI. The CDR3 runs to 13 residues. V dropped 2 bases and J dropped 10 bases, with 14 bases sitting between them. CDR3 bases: TGTGCCAGCTCACCAAGTTTAGACGTTCACTACACCTTC. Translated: CASSPSLDVHYTF.